Below, 14 T cell receptor beta chains from the same sample are listed, as sequenced in a study of Ad26.COV2.S vaccination and SARS-CoV-2 variants. Stated treatment: about 20 received Ad26.COV2.S at low or high dose, single or two shots; roughly 5 received placebo; per-sample allocation not given. Sampling occurred on day 63 after the first vaccine or placebo injection. Some clones are missing from TCRdb's copy, which holds only in-frame ones; the method was immunoSEQ multiplex PCR. The top ten clones hold roughly 3% of a sample with 250,000 or so clones, 87% of them seen once. Sample: peripheral blood, taken in a trial of Ad26.COV2.S vaccine versus placebo. These receptors were obtained from a person between 18 and 60 years old who received the Ad26.COV2.S COVID-19 vaccine or a placebo.

The V gene is TRBV10-3, the J gene TRBJ1-4, with D possibly being TRBD1 (6 bases). The germline CDR1 and CDR2 sequences are ENHRY and SYGVKD. The CDR3 runs 15 residues. Trimming took off 3 bases at V and 8 bases at J, with 16 bases between the two ends. The CDR3 DNA follows: TGTGCCATCAGTGACCAGACAGGCGCCACAGAAAAACTGTTTTTT. Translation: CAISDQTGATEKLFF.

The CDR3 spells CASSYSSGGDQPQHF. The CDR3 DNA reads TGTGCCAGCAGTTACTCATCAGGGGGCGATCAGCCCCAGCATTTT. The chain uses TRBV6-6 and TRBJ1-5; 8 bases are shared with TRBD1. This CDR3 is 15 amino acids long. Germline CDR1 reads MNHNY; CDR2 reads SVGAGI (reference sequence). V was pared by 0 bases and J by 5 bases, with 3 bases of the junction left unmatched.

This clone has just one count. The chain couples TRBV4-3 to TRBJ1-1; a weak D match, TRBD1 (5 bases). The CDR3 totals 14 residues. Looked up from germline, CDR1 is LGHNA and CDR2 is YSLEER. Trimming took off 3 bases at V and 3 bases at J, with 11 bases between the two ends. CDR3 amino acids: CASSQGGFDTEAFF. The CDR3 DNA follows: TGCGCCAGCAGCCAGGGGGGTTTCGACACTGAAGCTTTCTTT.

This chain links TRBV6-1 with TRBJ1-1, with unresolved D. From germline, CDR1 is MNHNS and CDR2 SASEGT. V was trimmed by 3 bases and J by 12 bases, leaving 8 bases between them. This CDR3 is 10 amino acids long. The CDR3 DNA reads as TGTGCCAGCAGTGACAGGAAAACTTTCTTT. Its protein is CASSDRKTFF.

In nucleotides, the CDR3 is TGTGCCAGCAGCGTAGTGGGGACAGGGGTCCACGAGCAGTACTTC. This translates into CASSVVGTGVHEQYF. The chain has TRBV9 and TRBJ2-7, with 10 bases lining up with TRBD1. With 0 bases clipped from V and 5 bases from J, the junction kept 5 bases outside the gene matches. Germline-derived CDR1 and CDR2 are SGDLS and YYNGEE. The CDR3 is 15 amino acids.

The rearrangement uses TRBV3-1 (or the pseudogene TRBV3-2) and TRBJ1-2, with D tentatively TRBD1 (6 bases). Germline-derived CDR1 and CDR2 are LGHDT and YNNKEL (reference sequence). V was shortened by 6 bases and J by 6 bases, with 11 bases between the two germline ends. CDR3 length: 12 residues. Here the CDR3 DNA reads TGTGCCAGCAGTCCTACAGGGCATGGCTACACCTTC. It translates to CASSPTGHGYTF.

This chain joins TRBV6-1 and TRBJ2-2; D unresolved. This CDR3 spans 13 amino acids. V lost 2 bases to trimming and J lost 3 bases, with 4 bases between them. Looked up from germline, CDR1 is MNHNS and CDR2 is SASEGT. Here the CDR3 reads CASSERDTGELFF. CDR3 DNA sequence: TGTGCCAGCAGTGAAAGGGACACCGGGGAGCTGTTTTTT.

The chain is built from TRBV4-3 and TRBJ1-2, with 7 bases lining up with TRBD1. V dropped 1 base and J dropped 4; count of bases not matched to a gene: 3. Germline V lookup: CDR1 LGHNA, CDR2 YSLEER. This CDR3 comprises 14 residues. The CDR3 DNA is TGCGCCAGCAGCCAAGGGACAGGCGGCTATGGCTACACCTTC. Its protein product is CASSQGTGGYGYTF.

The chain combines TRBV6-5 with TRBJ2-2; D is ambiguous. The CDR3 loop spans 16 amino acids. With 0 bases removed from V and 0 bases from J, the gap between germline ends came to 8 bases. Germline CDR1 is MNHEY and CDR2 is SVGAGI. The CDR3, as DNA: TGTGCCAGCAGTTACTCTTTCAGCCCGAACACCGGGGAGCTGTTTTTT. As protein: CASSYSFSPNTGELFF.

The J gene is TRBJ2-1, the V gene TRBV24-1, with D perhaps TRBD2 (6 bases). This CDR3 has 15 amino acids. Trimming stripped 3 bases from V and 10 bases from J, with 18 bases between. Looked up from germline, CDR1 is KGHDR and CDR2 is SFDVKD. CDR3 DNA sequence: TGTGCCACCAGTGATCCCTCTGGGCCCGCGGGAGAGCAGTTCTTC. It encodes CATSDPSGPAGEQFF.

This clone was seen at least ten times. The chain joins TRBV19 to TRBJ2-7; D gene uncertain. The V end was cut by 5 bases, the J end by 3 bases, with 14 bases between. The CDR3 has 14 residues. Germline V gives CDR1 LNHDA, CDR2 SQIVND (reference sequence). The CDR3 loop is CASSLYKSLYEQYV. CDR3 nucleotides: TGTGCCAGTAGTCTGTACAAGAGTCTCTACGAGCAGTACGTC.

The chain couples TRBV15 to TRBJ1-2; D unclear. V was clipped by 3 bases and J by 4 bases, with 9 bases between them. This CDR3 region has 13 residues. The germline CDR1 and CDR2 sequences are LNHNV and YYDKDF (reference sequence). The CDR3 loop is CATSSDRSYGYTF. CDR3 in DNA: TGTGCCACCAGCAGCGATCGGTCCTATGGCTACACCTTC.

The V call is TRBV6-2 or TRBV6-3, the J call TRBJ1-4, with TRBD1 as a possible D gene (6 bases). The CDR3 contains 15 residues. Germline V gives CDR1 MNHEY, CDR2 SVGEGT. V was cut by 6 bases and J by 8 bases, with 19 bases left in between. This CDR3 is CASSPTRNRVEKLFF. In DNA, the CDR3 is TGTGCCAGCAGCCCGACTCGGAACAGGGTGGAAAAACTGTTTTTT.

The chain employs TRBV7-2 and TRBJ2-7; no reliable D call. The CDR3 has 13 amino acids. With 3 bases removed from V and 3 bases from J, the gap between germline ends came to 9 bases. CDR1 and CDR2 (germline): SGHTA, FQGNSA. The CDR3 reads CASSFSDFYEQYF. CDR3 DNA sequence: TGTGCCAGCAGCTTTTCGGATTTCTACGAGCAGTACTTC.